This T cell receptor beta chain stems from a study of graft-versus-host responses after intestinal transplantation. Study-wide context: Uniformly, recipients were administered anti-thymocyte globulin induction with subsequent tacrolimus and steroids for around three years. Findings of the study overall: Early declines in HvG clones that occurred post-transplant were associated with peak circulating GvH clone levels. Allografts of patients with graft-donor T cell macrochimerism showed high graft-versus-host to host-versus-graft clone ratios. GvH clones were identified in recipient marrow, with some first appearing in ileum or blood.

Profiled with immunoSEQ multiplex PCR; TCRdb holds only in-frame clones, not every one. The sample lists tens of thousands of clones; around 92% were seen once. The germline V gene has CDR1 MNHNS and CDR2 SASEGT. V dropped 4 bases and J dropped 3 bases, with 15 bases sitting between them. The CDR3 is 15 residues long. Concerning this clone itself: Its antigen is as yet unknown.

The material sequenced was unstimulated CD8+ T cells sorted from spleen or lymph node cells, taken before intestinal transplant. This chain uses TRBV6-1 with TRBJ1-2; D is ambiguous. The source is a human donor who received an intestinal transplant. The CDR3 protein is CASSANGDGYYGYTF. DNA of the CDR3: TGTGCCAGCAGTGCCAATGGAGACGGATACTATGGCTACACCTTC.